Sequencing of this T cell receptor beta chain was carried out in a study of T-cell reconstitution after alpha-beta-depleted transplantation in children. Study-level results: One year post-transplant, T-cell counts and diversity were largely derived from T cells produced anew. Some patients' high day-60 TCRbeta diversity was attributed to recipient cells surviving conditioning.

Using unique molecular identifiers, the investigators prepared the TCRbeta library. TCRdb re-called the PCR reads with MiXCR, one entry per CDR3 protein. The sample holds 200,000 to 300,000 distinct CDR3 sequences, 25% seen once. Notes on this clonotype: Its antigen is still unknown.

The CDR3 consists of 19 residues. Germline V CDR1 and CDR2: DFQATT, SNEGSKA (reference sequence). Sample: PBMCs, taken before TCRalphabeta/CD19-depleted stem cell transplant. This TCR derives from a girl between 2 and 10 years old with Fanconi anemia, due to receive a stem cell transplant. The chain employs TRBV20-1 and TRBJ2-5; 9 bases map to TRBD2. This CDR3 is CRAQGLALASLAGQETQYF. The CDR3 bases are TGCAGGGCCCAAGGACTAGCATTGGCCTCCCTAGCGGGGCAAGAGACCCAGTACTTC.